The rows below give T cell receptor beta chains drawn from one sample of a study of blood T cell repertoires in COVID-19. Profiling relied on immunoSEQ multiplex PCR, and the TCRdb table lists in-frame clones only, not all of them. This sample has around 270,000 clones, with approximately 90% found just once. The source material was peripheral blood. These receptors originate from a man aged 35 to 55 with acute or convalescent COVID-19. CDR3s include the opening cysteine and the closing phenylalanine or tryptophan. Fields, in order: D gene, clone size, V gene, J gene, CDR3 DNA, CDR3 protein. The D gene is left open where the match is weak. For some rows the clone size is stated as once, few or many, or as a class when expanded; others skip it.

D: TRBD2
size: NA
V: TRBV3-1/TRBV3-2
J: TRBJ2-3
DNA: TGTGCCAGCAGCAGCGGGGGGGTTGTCACAGATACGCAGTATTTT
CDR3: CASSSGGVVTDTQYF

D: NA
size: NA
V: TRBV12-3/TRBV12-4
J: TRBJ1-1
DNA: TGTGCCAGCAGTTTTTCAGGGTTCACTGAAGCTTTCTTT
CDR3: CASSFSGFTEAFF

D: TRBD1
size: once
V: TRBV28
J: TRBJ1-1
DNA: TGTGCCAGCAGTATAGGACAGGAGGGCACTGAAGCTTTCTTT
CDR3: CASSIGQEGTEAFF

D: TRBD1
size: NA
V: TRBV5-1
J: TRBJ2-5
DNA: TGCGCCAGCAGCCCAAAAGGGACAGGGAGCCAAGAGACCCAGTACTTC
CDR3: CASSPKGTGSQETQYF

D: NA
size: NA
V: TRBV29-1
J: TRBJ1-3
DNA: TGCAGCGTTGGTGGAGCGGGGGTTTCTGGAAACACCATATATTTT
CDR3: CSVGGAGVSGNTIYF

D: NA
size: NA
V: TRBV2
J: TRBJ1-1
DNA: TGTGCCAGCAGTGAGGCCCCCTCCCCCGCTTTCTTT
CDR3: CASSEAPSPAFF

D: TRBD2
size: NA
V: TRBV3-1/TRBV3-2
J: TRBJ2-3
DNA: TGTGCCAGCAGCCAAGTAACCCCCCTAGCGGGGACTATTTTTAGCACAGATACGCAGTATTTT
CDR3: CASSQVTPLAGTIFSTDTQYF

D: NA
size: NA
V: TRBV11-2
J: TRBJ1-2
DNA: TGTGCCAGCAGCTCACGAGGGAACTCTGGCTACACCTTC
CDR3: CASSSRGNSGYTF

D: NA
size: few
V: TRBV29-1
J: TRBJ1-1
DNA: TGCAGCGTCCGGACAGTGAACACTGAAGCTTTCTTT
CDR3: CSVRTVNTEAFF

D: TRBD1
size: NA
V: TRBV19
J: TRBJ2-7
DNA: TGTGCCAGTAGCCAACAGGGGCGACTCTACGAGCAGTACTTC
CDR3: CASSQQGRLYEQYF

D: NA
size: NA
V: TRBV6-6
J: TRBJ1-2
DNA: TGTGCCAGCAGTTTTGAAGGGGCTACCTATGGCTACACCTTC
CDR3: CASSFEGATYGYTF

D: TRBD1
size: NA
V: TRBV18
J: TRBJ1-2
DNA: TGTGCCACTACCGGACAGGCGGCTAACTATGGCTACACCTTC
CDR3: CATTGQAANYGYTF

D: NA
size: NA
V: TRBV19
J: TRBJ2-3
DNA: TGTGCCAGTAGTAGACAGGATACGACCCCGGATACGCAGTATTTT
CDR3: CASSRQDTTPDTQYF

D: NA
size: NA
V: TRBV12-3/TRBV12-4
J: TRBJ2-1
DNA: TGTGCCAGCAGCTCCGGTTACAATGAGCAGTTCTTC
CDR3: CASSSGYNEQFF

D: NA
size: NA
V: TRBV5-6
J: TRBJ1-2
DNA: TGTGCCAGCAGCTTACAGGGTCCTAACTATGGCTACACCTTC
CDR3: CASSLQGPNYGYTF

D: NA
size: NA
V: TRBV7-8
J: TRBJ1-4
DNA: TGTGCCAGCAGCTTCTCAGGGGACGTTAATGAAAAACTGTTTTTT
CDR3: CASSFSGDVNEKLFF

D: TRBD1
size: NA
V: TRBV5-1
J: TRBJ1-6
DNA: TGCGCCAGCAGCTCCCAACCTCGACAGGGTGATTCACCCCTCCACTTT
CDR3: CASSSQPRQGDSPLHF

D: NA
size: NA
V: TRBV6-1
J: TRBJ1-1
DNA: TGTGCCAGCAGTGAAAGGCCAGGGGTTAACGGGAACACTGAAGCTTTCTTT
CDR3: CASSERPGVNGNTEAFF

D: NA
size: NA
V: TRBV12-3/TRBV12-4
J: TRBJ1-1
DNA: TGTGCCAGCAGCCTACAGGGGAACACTGAAGCTTTCTTT
CDR3: CASSLQGNTEAFF

D: NA
size: NA
V: TRBV11-2
J: TRBJ2-7
DNA: TGTGCCAGCAGCTTAGATCACGACAGGACCTACGAGCAGTACTTC
CDR3: CASSLDHDRTYEQYF

D: NA
size: NA
V: TRBV5-1
J: TRBJ1-2
DNA: TGCGCCAGCAGCTTGGGGACAGACTATGGCTACACCTTC
CDR3: CASSLGTDYGYTF

D: NA
size: NA
V: TRBV2
J: TRBJ1-2
DNA: TGTGCCAGCAGTGCCACAGGGTACGGCTACACCTTC
CDR3: CASSATGYGYTF